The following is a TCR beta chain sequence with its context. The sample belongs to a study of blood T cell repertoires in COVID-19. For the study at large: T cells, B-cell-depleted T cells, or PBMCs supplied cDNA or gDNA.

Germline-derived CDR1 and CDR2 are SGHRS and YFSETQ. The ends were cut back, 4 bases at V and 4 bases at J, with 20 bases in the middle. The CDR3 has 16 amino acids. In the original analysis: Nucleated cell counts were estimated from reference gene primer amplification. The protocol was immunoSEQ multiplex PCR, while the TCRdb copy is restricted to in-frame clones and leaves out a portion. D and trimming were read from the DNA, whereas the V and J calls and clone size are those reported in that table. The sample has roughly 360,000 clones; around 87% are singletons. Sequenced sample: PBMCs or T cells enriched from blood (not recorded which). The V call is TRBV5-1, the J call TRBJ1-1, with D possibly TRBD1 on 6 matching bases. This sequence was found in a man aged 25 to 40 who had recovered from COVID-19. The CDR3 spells CASSVRPGGTSTEAFF. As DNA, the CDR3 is TGCGCCAGCAGCGTGCGGCCGGGGGGCACATCCACTGAAGCTTTCTTT. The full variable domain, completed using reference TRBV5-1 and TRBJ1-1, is KAGVTQTPRYLIKTRGQQVTLSCSPISGHRSVSWYQQTPGQGLQFLFEYFSETQRNKGNFPGRFSGRQFSNSRSEMNVSTLELGDSALYLCASSVRPGGTSTEAFFGQGTRLTVV.